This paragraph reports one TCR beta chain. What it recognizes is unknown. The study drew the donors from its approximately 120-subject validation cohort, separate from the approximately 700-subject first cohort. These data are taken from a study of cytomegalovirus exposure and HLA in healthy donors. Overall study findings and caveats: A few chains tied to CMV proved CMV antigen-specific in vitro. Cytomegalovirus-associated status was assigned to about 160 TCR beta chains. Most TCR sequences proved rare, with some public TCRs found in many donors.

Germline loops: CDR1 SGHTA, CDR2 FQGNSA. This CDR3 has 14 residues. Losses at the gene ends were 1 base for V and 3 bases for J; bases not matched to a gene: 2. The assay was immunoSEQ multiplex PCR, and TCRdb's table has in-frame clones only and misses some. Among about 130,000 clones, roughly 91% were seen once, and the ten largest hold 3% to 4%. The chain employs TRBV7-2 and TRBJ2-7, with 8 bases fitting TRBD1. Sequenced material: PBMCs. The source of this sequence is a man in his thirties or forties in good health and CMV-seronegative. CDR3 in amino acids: CASSLGQGYYEQYF. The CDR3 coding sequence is TGTGCCAGCAGCTTAGGACAGGGGTACTACGAGCAGTACTTC.